The 29 T cell receptor beta chains below were found in one sample sequenced in a study of blood T cell repertoires in COVID-19 (dated by TCRdb to 2019 to 2021). The protocol used for the library was the immunoSEQ multiplex PCR assay. TCRdb took over this immuneACCESS table, retaining in-frame rearrangements with V and J assigned. Such tables are incomplete; in checked studies, under half of the missing clones stem from an unresolved V gene, and the remainder is unexplained. This sample has over 70,000 clones in its table, and more than 60% of those were observed once. The ten largest clones represent around 27% of the sample. The source material was peripheral blood. Receptor source: a woman of 80 years or more with active or convalescent COVID-19.

The table lists this clone with a count of one. The genes are TRBV9 and TRBJ1-1; possible D gene TRBD1, 6 bases. CDR3 length: 14 residues. V lost 7 bases and J 1 base, leaving 14 bases between the germline ends. Germline assignment: CDR1 SGDLS and CDR2 YYNGEE. The CDR3 region is CASGNGGANTEAFF. CDR3 bases: TGTGCCAGCGGCAATGGGGGGGCGAACACTGAAGCTTTCTTT.

DNA for the CDR3: TGCGCCAGCAGCCAACAACCGAGGACTAGCGGGGGGGGATCTGGGGCCAACGTCCTGACTTTC. As protein: CASSQQPRTSGGGSGANVLTF. This sequence joins TRBV4-3 and TRBJ2-6, with 15 bases fitting TRBD2. The V gene end was trimmed by 2 bases and the J gene end by 1 base; junction bases not matched to a gene: 9. The CDR3 covers 21 residues. The germline V gene encodes CDR1 LGHNA and CDR2 YSLEER.

Comment on this clone: Other DNA sequences of this sample code for an identical CDR3. The V gene is TRBV6-2 or TRBV6-3, the J gene TRBJ1-2, with TRBD1 identical over 7 bases. The CDR3 runs to 14 residues. Germline trimming cut 0 bases from V and 5 bases from J; bases unmatched to any gene: 3. Germline V gives CDR1 MNHEY, CDR2 SVGEGT. The CDR3 protein is CASSYSGQPYGYTF. Written as DNA, the CDR3 is TGTGCCAGCAGTTACTCGGGACAGCCTTATGGCTACACCTTC.

The V and J genes are TRBV2 and TRBJ2-7; TRBD2 matches at 9 bases. The CDR3 runs to 15 residues. Germline loops: CDR1 SNHLY, CDR2 FYNNEI. The ends lost 4 bases at V and 4 bases at J; junction bases unmatched: 8. This CDR3 reads CASSGERGAEYEQYF. CDR3 sequence (DNA): TGTGCCAGCAGTGGTGAGCGGGGGGCCGAATACGAGCAGTACTTC.

This clone was picked up a small number of times. The chain has TRBV11-2 and TRBJ1-2, with D hard to call. The CDR3 contains 15 residues. Germline-derived CDR1 and CDR2 are SGHAT and FQNNGV. Trimming removed 0 bases from V and 4 bases from J, with 12 bases in between. CDR3 coding DNA: TGTGCCAGCAGCTTAGATCCGTCGGGAGCCTATGGCTACACCTTC. This encodes CASSLDPSGAYGYTF.

The V call is TRBV7-9, the J call TRBJ2-3; D remains ambiguous. The CDR3 contains 12 residues. Trimming removed 3 bases from V and 2 bases from J, with 3 bases in between. Germline V lookup: CDR1 SEHNR, CDR2 FQNEAQ (reference sequence). Here the CDR3 reads CASSFITDTQYF. Written as DNA, the CDR3 is TGTGCCAGCAGCTTTATCACAGATACGCAGTATTTT.

The chain couples TRBV25-1 to TRBJ2-7, with 9 bases lining up with TRBD1. J was trimmed by 3 bases and V by 1 base; bases with no gene match: 7. The CDR3 covers 16 residues. CDR1 is MGHDK, CDR2 SYGVNS, per germline. Here the CDR3 DNA reads TGTGCCAGCAGTGAATTGGGACAGGGTTTACTCTACGAGCAGTACTTC. Translated, it gives CASSELGQGLLYEQYF.

The chain couples TRBV19 to TRBJ1-6; maybe TRBD1 (6 bases). V shed 3 bases and J shed 8 bases, with 11 bases lying between them. CDR1 is LNHDA, CDR2 SQIVND, per germline (reference sequence). The CDR3 runs to 14 residues. Here the CDR3 reads CASSIGQSDSPLHF. As DNA, the CDR3 is TGTGCCAGTAGTATCGGACAGTCCGATTCACCCCTCCACTTT.

The chain has TRBV6-2 or TRBV6-3 and TRBJ2-5; TRBD2 aligns across 12 bases. V shed 3 bases, J shed 7 bases, and the junction held 9 bases outside the gene matches. The CDR3 has 16 residues. Germline-derived CDR1 and CDR2 are MNHEY and SVGEGT. The CDR3 coding sequence is TGTGCCAGCAGTTATTCCGGACTAGCGGGGCCAGGGACCCAGTACTTC. Amino acids: CASSYSGLAGPGTQYF.

This clone was recorded only once. The chain carries TRBV27 and TRBJ2-4, with D tentatively TRBD1 (6 bases). Trimming removed 3 bases from V and 0 bases from J, with 12 bases in between. Germline CDR1 is MNHEY and CDR2 is SMNVEV (reference sequence). The CDR3 consists of 16 residues. CDR3 sequence (DNA): TGTGCCAGCAGTTTGTTTCGGGACACAGCCAAAAACATTCAGTACTTC. Encoded protein: CASSLFRDTAKNIQYF.

J is TRBJ2-5 and V is TRBV7-8; 13 positions agree with TRBD2. This CDR3 is 18 amino acids long. With 2 bases clipped from V and 5 bases from J, the junction kept 11 bases outside the gene matches. Germline V lookup: CDR1 SGHVS, CDR2 FQNEAQ. The CDR3 protein is CASSLRATSGGAAETQYF. CDR3 nucleotides: TGTGCCAGCAGCTTACGGGCTACTAGCGGGGGGGCCGCGGAGACCCAGTACTTC.

This chain links TRBV6-6 with TRBJ1-1; D uncertain. Germline CDR1 is MNHNY and CDR2 is SVGAGI (reference sequence). The ends were cut back, 7 bases at V and 6 bases at J, with 18 bases in the middle. The CDR3 spans 14 residues. The CDR3 nucleotides read TGTGCCAGCATTACTGAGGGCGCGGGCCCTGAAGCTTTCTTT. Translating gives CASITEGAGPEAFF.

The chain joins TRBV5-4 to TRBJ1-2, with 12 bases identical to TRBD1. The CDR3 is 16 residues long. Germline CDR1 SGHNT, CDR2 YYREEE (reference sequence). The J segment lost 8 bases and the V segment lost 1 base, leaving 9 bases of the junction unmatched. DNA for the CDR3: TGTGCCAGCAGCTTGCGGGACAGGGGGCAGTTTGGGGGCTACACCTTC. It translates to CASSLRDRGQFGGYTF.

The rearrangement joins TRBV5-4 to TRBJ1-1; the D is unclear. CDR1 is SGHNT and CDR2 is YYREEE in the germline V gene (reference sequence). V lost 4 bases and J lost 2, with 12 bases in between. The CDR3 contains 14 residues. CDR3 protein: CASSPVGVNTEAFF. The DNA of the CDR3 is TGTGCCAGCAGCCCGGTAGGAGTTAACACTGAAGCTTTCTTT.

The gene calls are TRBV10-3 and TRBJ1-1, with 8 nucleotides matching TRBD1. Germline V gives CDR1 ENHRY, CDR2 SYGVKD. Unmatched junction bases numbered 9, after V lost 9 bases and J lost 3 bases. The CDR3 consists of 14 residues. The chain's CDR3 is CAITGTGYHTEAFF. In DNA, the CDR3 is TGTGCCATTACCGGGACAGGATACCACACTGAAGCTTTCTTT.

This chain links TRBV11-2 with TRBJ1-3; D is possibly TRBD1 (6 bases). V was clipped by 7 bases and J by 0 bases, with 13 bases between them. From germline, CDR1 is SGHAT and CDR2 FQNNGV. The CDR3 totals 15 residues. The chain's CDR3 is CASTLQGSSGNTIYF. The DNA for the CDR3 is TGTGCCAGCACCCTTCAGGGGAGCTCTGGAAACACCATATATTTT.

The gene calls are TRBV19 and TRBJ2-2, with 11 positions matching TRBD2. The CDR3 runs to 17 residues. The V gene end was trimmed by 5 bases and the J gene end by 3 bases; junction bases not matched to a gene: 8. The germline V gene has CDR1 LNHDA and CDR2 SQIVND (reference sequence). In nucleotides, the CDR3 is TGTGCCAGTAGTCTACTAGCGGGGGCCCTATACACCGGGGAGCTGTTTTTT. Protein: CASSLLAGALYTGELFF.

This rearrangement joins TRBV27 to TRBJ1-1; 8 bases align to TRBD1. Germline assignment: CDR1 MNHEY and CDR2 SMNVEV (reference sequence). V dropped 3 bases and J dropped 4; count of bases not matched to a gene: 4. There are 14 residues in the CDR3. The CDR3 is CASSLRQGITEAFF. In DNA, the CDR3 is TGTGCCAGCAGTTTGAGACAGGGGATCACTGAAGCTTTCTTT.

The chain's CDR3 is CASSPLSRDRDIQYF. Written as DNA, the CDR3 is TGCGCCAGCAGCCCCTTGTCCCGGGACAGGGACATTCAGTACTTC. This sequence joins TRBV4-1 and TRBJ2-4; TRBD1 agrees at 9 bases. After removal of 4 bases from V and 8 bases from J, the junction contained 9 bases not matched to a gene. Germline V gene data show CDR1 as MGHRA and CDR2 as YSYEKL. The CDR3 is 15 residues long.

V and J are TRBV5-1 and TRBJ2-1; weak D call: TRBD2 (6 bases). With 4 bases removed from V and 8 bases from J, the gap between germline ends came to 16 bases. This CDR3 has 14 amino acids. Germline values: CDR1 SGHRS, CDR2 YFSETQ. CDR3 in amino acids: CASSVGHTGDEQFF. The DNA of the CDR3 is TGCGCCAGCAGCGTGGGCCACACGGGGGATGAGCAGTTCTTC.

The chain combines TRBV11-2 with TRBJ2-7, with 8 bases aligning to TRBD1. The CDR3 sequence is 15 residues long. Losses at the gene ends were 8 bases for V and 7 bases for J; bases not matched to a gene: 16. Germline CDR1 SGHAT, CDR2 FQNNGV. In nucleotides, the CDR3 is TGTGCCAGCGCCCCCGGTGGCCAGGGGGCCTGGGAGCAGTACTTC. Translation gives CASAPGGQGAWEQYF.

The chain is built from TRBV28 and TRBJ1-1, with D perhaps matching TRBD1 (5 bases). V lost 4 bases, J lost 0 bases, and 15 bases lay in between. This CDR3 has 16 residues. The V gene's germline CDR1 is MDHEN and CDR2 SYDVKM. In nucleotides, the CDR3 is TGTGCCAGCAGTTGGACATCAGTGACAGTGAACACTGAAGCTTTCTTT. This translates into CASSWTSVTVNTEAFF.

As DNA, the CDR3 is TGCGCCAGCAGCCCCAGGGGTCCCACTGAAGCTTTCTTT. Amino acid sequence: CASSPRGPTEAFF. The V gene is TRBV4-1, the J gene TRBJ1-1, with D possibly TRBD1 on 6 matching bases. Germline V CDR1 and CDR2: MGHRA, YSYEKL. Trimming took off 4 bases at V and 4 bases at J, with 10 bases between the two ends. This CDR3 region has 13 residues.

The CDR3 spells CASSLYPSTGLGSPLHF. The CDR3 DNA is TGTGCCAGCAGTTTATACCCATCAACAGGGTTGGGATCACCCCTCCACTTT. The chain is built from TRBV27 and TRBJ1-6, with a weak D call TRBD1 (6 bases). The germline CDR1 and CDR2 sequences are MNHEY and SMNVEV (reference sequence). Trimming pared 1 base from V and 10 bases from J, leaving 20 bases between. The CDR3 runs to 17 residues.

This clone was seen a few times. CDR3 DNA: TGTGCCAGCTCACCATATCAGGACAGAGCCACAGATACGCAGTATTTT. Its protein product is CASSPYQDRATDTQYF. J is TRBJ2-3 and V is TRBV18; the D gene is possibly TRBD1 (6 bases). The CDR3 contains 16 residues. V lost 2 bases and J lost 2, with 14 bases in between. Per germline, CDR1 KGHSH and CDR2 LQKENI.

V is TRBV4-1 and J is TRBJ1-1; possibly TRBD1 for D (5 bases). Per the germline V gene, CDR1 is MGHRA and CDR2 is YSYEKL. The germline V and J ends were trimmed by 5 bases and 1 base, with 11 bases remaining between them. CDR3 length equals 14 residues. CDR3 loop: CASSVLRENTEAFF. CDR3 bases: TGCGCCAGCAGCGTTCTCAGGGAGAACACTGAAGCTTTCTTT.

This chain connects TRBV5-8 to TRBJ2-5, with TRBD1 identical over 9 bases. The CDR3 sequence is 14 residues long. Germline assignment: CDR1 SGHTS and CDR2 YDEGEE. V lost 4 bases to trimming and J lost 2 bases; unmatched junction nucleotides: 3. The CDR3 sequence: CASSPGQGQETQYF. The CDR3 region has the DNA TGTGCCAGCAGCCCCGGACAGGGGCAAGAGACCCAGTACTTC.

This sequence joins TRBV11-2 and TRBJ2-2, with no clear D. This CDR3 is 14 amino acids long. Deletions cut 6 bases from V and 0 bases from J, with 8 bases between. Germline assignment: CDR1 SGHAT and CDR2 FQNNGV. CDR3 loop: CASREETNTGELFF. In DNA, the CDR3 is TGTGCCAGCAGAGAGGAGACGAACACCGGGGAGCTGTTTTTT. Complete variable domain (other parts from reference TRBV11-2 and TRBJ2-2): EAGVAQSPRYKIIEKRQSVAFWCNPISGHATLYWYQQILGQGPKLLIQFQNNGVVDDSQLPKDRFSAERLKGVDSTLKIQPAKLEDSAVYLCASREETNTGELFFGEGSRLTVL.

CDR3 region: CASSLLAGGVGSTDTQYF. CDR3 nucleotide sequence: TGTGCCAGCAGCCTTCTAGCGGGGGGAGTTGGGAGCACAGATACGCAGTATTTT. This chain connects TRBV7-2 to TRBJ2-3, with 11 positions matching TRBD2. This CDR3 is built from 18 residues. The V gene's germline CDR1 is SGHTA and CDR2 FQGNSA. V shed 5 bases, J shed 0 bases, and the junction held 10 bases outside the gene matches.